This passage covers 21 T cell receptor beta chains from one sample sequenced in a study of blood T cell repertoires in COVID-19. Measured with immunoSEQ multiplex PCR; TCRdb has only the in-frame clones, and not every one. The repertoire includes approximately 96,000 clones, more than 65% of them detected once, and around 11% sits in the top ten. Specimen: peripheral blood. The receptors were gathered from a woman of 80 years or more with acute or convalescent COVID-19.

The rearrangement joins TRBV28 to TRBJ1-2; D is perhaps TRBD1 (5 bases). The CDR3 has 13 amino acids. Germline CDR1 MDHEN, CDR2 SYDVKM. Trimming stripped 3 bases from V and 2 bases from J, with 7 bases between. CDR3 sequence (DNA): TGTGCCAGCAGTTTGACAGCAAACTATGGCTACACCTTC. Translation: CASSLTANYGYTF.

The chain combines TRBV18 with TRBJ1-5; no definite D call. This CDR3 region has 13 residues. V lost 4 bases and J lost 9, with 13 bases in between. CDR1 is KGHSH, CDR2 LQKENI, per germline. CDR3 region: CASSRGSDLPQHF. The CDR3 nucleotides are TGTGCCAGCTCACGCGGGTCAGATCTGCCCCAGCATTTT.

A word on this clone: One end of the junction does not line up with germline, which may come from a read error. The chain has TRBV28 and TRBJ1-2, with D possibly matching TRBD1 (6 bases). Germline V gene sequence: CDR1 MDHEN, CDR2 SYDVKM. The length of the CDR3 is 14 residues. This chain's CDR3 is CASSTTGNNNGYTF. For the CDR3, the DNA is TGTGCCAGCAGTACAACAGGGAATAACAATGGCTACACCTTC.

The chain uses TRBV28 and TRBJ1-5; a possible D gene is TRBD1 (6 bases). With 5 bases removed from V and 9 bases from J, the gap between germline ends came to 20 bases. The CDR3 has 15 amino acids. The germline gives CDR1 MDHEN, CDR2 SYDVKM. CDR3 DNA sequence: TGTGCCAGCAGTGAAGGACAGTCCCGAATAGGGCCCCAGCATTTT. Its translation: CASSEGQSRIGPQHF.

The chain combines TRBV11-2 with TRBJ2-5; 9 positions match TRBD2. The V gene end was trimmed by 4 bases and the J gene end by 5 bases; junction bases not matched to a gene: 8. This CDR3 is built from 15 residues. The V gene's germline CDR1 is SGHAT and CDR2 FQNNGV. In DNA, the CDR3 is TGTGCCAGCAGCTCAGGGATAGCGGGGGTGGAGACCCAGTACTTC. This translates into CASSSGIAGVETQYF.

V and J are TRBV28 and TRBJ1-2; no clear D. Trimming pared 3 bases from V and 2 bases from J, leaving 13 bases between. CDR1 and CDR2 (germline): MDHEN, SYDVKM. This CDR3 has 15 amino acids. The CDR3: CASSLGSRANYGYTF. The CDR3, as DNA: TGTGCCAGCAGTTTGGGGAGTCGTGCCAACTATGGCTACACCTTC.

The CDR3 here is CATLPLAGTTDTQYF. CDR3 DNA: TGTGCCACCCTACCTCTAGCGGGGACAACAGATACGCAGTATTTT. The V and J genes are TRBV10-3 and TRBJ2-3; 9 positions match TRBD2. Germline V gene sequence: CDR1 ENHRY, CDR2 SYGVKD. The CDR3 consists of 15 residues. The ends lost 10 bases at V and 3 bases at J; junction bases unmatched: 11.

This sequence joins TRBV12-3 or TRBV12-4 and TRBJ1-4; no clear D gene. V gave up 3 bases and J gave up 7 bases, with 9 bases separating them. The CDR3 spans 13 residues. DNA for the CDR3: TGTGCCAGCAGTTTGGAGGGTGCTGAAAAACTGTTTTTT. This encodes CASSLEGAEKLFF.

CDR3 residues: CASSFGTASYNEQFF. The CDR3 DNA sequence: TGTGCCAGCAGCTTTGGGACAGCATCCTACAATGAGCAGTTCTTC. The rearrangement uses TRBV5-4 and TRBJ2-1; 7 bases fit TRBD1. CDR3 length: 15 residues. The germline V gene encodes CDR1 SGHNT and CDR2 YYREEE (reference sequence). V lost 2 bases, J lost 1 base, and 3 bases stayed unmatched. Together with reference TRBV5-4 and TRBJ2-1, the CDR3 gives the full variable domain: ETGVTQSPTHLIKTRGQQVTLRCSSQSGHNTVSWYQQALGQGPQFIFQYYREEENGRGNFPPRFSGLQFPNYSSELNVNALELDDSALYLCASSFGTASYNEQFFGPGTRLTVL.

CDR3 in DNA: TGTGCCAGCACCAGCAATGCCGGGACAGGGAGCTATGGCTACACCTTC. Amino acids: CASTSNAGTGSYGYTF. The chain carries TRBV28 and TRBJ1-2; 9 positions agree with TRBD1. J gave up 4 bases and V 7 bases, and 13 bases lay outside the gene matches. The CDR3 is 16 amino acids. Germline V gene lookup returns CDR1 MDHEN and CDR2 SYDVKM.

The rearrangement links TRBV28 to TRBJ1-1, with D possibly being TRBD1 (5 bases). Germline CDR1 is MDHEN and CDR2 is SYDVKM. Between the trimmed V and J ends, which lost 2 bases and 4 bases, there was a span of 20 bases. The CDR3 covers 17 residues. CDR3 residues: CASSLSAGPTRGTEAFF. CDR3 in DNA: TGTGCCAGCAGTTTAAGCGCGGGACCAACTAGAGGCACTGAAGCTTTCTTT.

The rearrangement joins TRBV28 to TRBJ1-4; weak D call: TRBD1 (6 bases). The CDR3 covers 12 residues. V was cut by 5 bases and J by 10 bases, with 11 bases left in between. Germline assignment: CDR1 MDHEN and CDR2 SYDVKM. Written as DNA, the CDR3 is TGTGCCAGCAGTCCACCGACAGGAAAACTGTTTTTT. This sequence encodes CASSPPTGKLFF. The whole variable domain, filled in from reference TRBV28 and TRBJ1-4, reads DVKVTQSSRYLVKRTGEKVFLECVQDMDHENMFWYRQDPGLGLRLIYFSYDVKMKEKGDIPEGYSVSREKKERFSLILESASTNQTSMYLCASSPPTGKLFFGSGTQLSVL.

The rearrangement joins TRBV4-1 to TRBJ1-2; 9 nucleotides match TRBD1. V dropped 2 bases and J dropped 8; count of bases not matched to a gene: 9. In germline, CDR1 is MGHRA, CDR2 YSYEKL. The CDR3 extends over 15 amino acids. In DNA form, the CDR3 reads TGCGCCAGCAGCCAACAACAGGGGGCCGTCAGGGGCTACACCTTC. Its protein is CASSQQQGAVRGYTF.

Only a few counts were recorded for this clone. The chain links TRBV7-9 to TRBJ2-5, with 8 nucleotides matching TRBD2. CDR1 is SEHNR and CDR2 is FQNEAQ in the germline V gene (reference sequence). This CDR3 comprises 17 residues. J was trimmed by 4 bases and V by 5 bases; bases with no gene match: 15. The CDR3 is CASSLGAGAGVRETQYF. CDR3 DNA sequence: TGTGCCAGCAGCCTAGGCGCCGGAGCGGGAGTGAGAGAGACCCAGTACTTC.

The gene calls are TRBV7-2 and TRBJ1-2; 7 positions match TRBD1. The V and J ends lost 5 bases and 5 bases, in that order; junction bases with no gene match: 8. Germline V gene data show CDR1 as SGHTA and CDR2 as FQGNSA. The CDR3 has 14 residues. DNA of the CDR3: TGTGCCAGCAGCATTACAGGGGCGGCATATGGCTACACCTTC. It translates to CASSITGAAYGYTF.

The CDR3, as DNA: TGTGCCAGCAGCTTGGGTACAGGGGGTGGGAAGACCCAGTACTTC. This encodes CASSLGTGGGKTQYF. This chain uses TRBV7-6 with TRBJ2-5; 8 bases agree with TRBD1. J was trimmed by 6 bases and V by 3 bases; bases with no gene match: 9. From germline, CDR1 is SGHVS and CDR2 FNYEAQ. This CDR3 contains 15 residues.

The chain recombines TRBV28 with TRBJ2-2, with a possible D match to TRBD2 (6 bases). CDR1 is MDHEN and CDR2 is SYDVKM in the germline V gene. The CDR3 sequence is 14 residues long. V was cut by 8 bases and J by 3 bases, with 13 bases left in between. The CDR3 here is CASLDGGDTGELFF. As DNA, the CDR3 is TGTGCCAGCCTGGACGGAGGGGACACCGGGGAGCTGTTTTTT.

V usage is TRBV6-5 and J usage is TRBJ2-1; TRBD2 matches at 15 bases. Trimming removed 11 bases from V and 10 bases from J; junction bases left unmatched: 6. This CDR3 is built from 13 residues. Germline-derived CDR1 and CDR2 are MNHEY and SVGAGI. The CDR3 nucleotides are TGTGCCTTAGGACTAGCGGGGGGGCGAGAGCAGTTCTTC. Protein product: CALGLAGGREQFF.

V gene TRBV5-1 combines with J gene TRBJ2-3; 10 bases align to TRBD2. Per the germline V gene, CDR1 is SGHRS and CDR2 is YFSETQ. The CDR3 length is 15 residues. V shed 4 bases, J shed 3 bases, and the junction held 5 bases outside the gene matches. The CDR3 spells CASSPSSGGTDTQYF. The CDR3 DNA sequence: TGCGCCAGCAGCCCATCTAGCGGGGGTACAGATACGCAGTATTTT.

The rearrangement uses TRBV9 and TRBJ1-4; D is perhaps TRBD1 (5 bases). Germline V gene data show CDR1 as SGDLS and CDR2 as YYNGEE. The CDR3 runs 17 residues. V was shortened by 0 bases and J by 0 bases, with 12 bases between the two germline ends. CDR3 in amino acids: CASSVGRVGSTNEKLFF. The CDR3 region has the DNA TGTGCCAGCAGCGTAGGCAGGGTGGGATCAACTAATGAAAAACTGTTTTTT.

The gene calls are TRBV11-2 and TRBJ1-1; D ambiguous. With 5 bases removed from V and 4 bases from J, the gap between germline ends came to 11 bases. CDR3 length equals 13 residues. The germline gives CDR1 SGHAT, CDR2 FQNNGV. The CDR3 loop reads CASSPLGSTEAFF. CDR3 DNA: TGTGCCAGCAGCCCGCTCGGGTCCACTGAAGCTTTCTTT.